These 30 T cell receptor beta chains originate from one sample sequenced in a study of blood T cell repertoires in COVID-19. Sequencing was performed with immunoSEQ multiplex PCR; in TCRdb, only in-frame clones are kept and a portion is missing. In the table there are 88,000 or so clones, roughly 87% of which are singletons. Material: peripheral blood. These receptor sequences come from a man aged 80 or over with acute or convalescent COVID-19.

This chain joins TRBV2 and TRBJ2-7; 10 bases fit TRBD1. The junction had 4 bases not matched to a gene; V was cut back by 5 bases and J by 3 bases. CDR3 length equals 14 residues. The germline V gene encodes CDR1 SNHLY and CDR2 FYNNEI. The CDR3 sequence is CASSPRTGGYEQYF. The CDR3 DNA follows: TGTGCCAGCAGTCCGCGGACAGGGGGCTACGAGCAGTACTTC. Based on the CDR3 plus reference TRBV2 and TRBJ2-7, the full variable domain is EPEVTQTPSHQVTQMGQEVILRCVPISNHLYFYWYRQILGQKVEFLVSFYNNEISEKSEIFDDQFSVERPDGSNFTLKIRSTKLEDSAMYFCASSPRTGGYEQYFGPGTRLTVT.

This clone was found once. The rearrangement joins TRBV2 to TRBJ1-5; D may be TRBD1 (5 bases). Germline-derived CDR1 and CDR2 are SNHLY and FYNNEI. V gave up 2 bases and J gave up 4 bases, with 9 bases separating them. CDR3 length: 14 amino acids. In DNA, the CDR3 is TGTGCCAGCAGTGAAAGGTCAGGGAATCAGCCCCAGCATTTT. This translates into CASSERSGNQPQHF.

The CDR3 DNA reads TGTGCCAGTAGTATCCCCGGGATAAGCAATCAGCCCCAGCATTTT. Its protein is CASSIPGISNQPQHF. The chain recombines TRBV19 with TRBJ1-5, with D hard to call. Deletions cut 3 bases from V and 1 base from J, with 10 bases between. The CDR3 loop spans 15 amino acids. Germline V lookup: CDR1 LNHDA, CDR2 SQIVND (reference sequence).

This clone is a singleton in its sample. This chain connects TRBV9 to TRBJ2-7, with 9 bases fitting TRBD1. V gave up 0 bases and J gave up 4 bases; unmatched junction bases: 14. CDR1 and CDR2 from the germline V gene are SGDLS and YYNGEE. CDR3 length: 18 residues. Here the CDR3 DNA reads TGTGCCAGCAGCGTAGTAGGGACAGGGTTCCTTCACGAGTACGAGCAGTACTTC. Its translation: CASSVVGTGFLHEYEQYF. Full variable domain (missing parts from reference TRBV9 and TRBJ2-7): DSGVTQTPKHLITATGQRVTLRCSPRSGDLSVYWYQQSLDQGLQFLIQYYNGEERAKGNILERFSAQQFPDLHSELNLSSLELGDSALYFCASSVVGTGFLHEYEQYFGPGTRLTVT.

This clone has a handful of counts. The chain employs TRBV27 and TRBJ1-1; 8 bases agree with TRBD1. V lost 1 base to trimming and J lost 7 bases; unmatched junction nucleotides: 5. The CDR3 totals 14 residues. Germline assignment: CDR1 MNHEY and CDR2 SMNVEV (reference sequence). The CDR3 is CASSLFRGQDEAFF. For the CDR3, the DNA is TGTGCCAGCAGTTTATTCAGGGGGCAGGATGAAGCTTTCTTT.

The rearrangement joins TRBV2 to TRBJ2-2, with D possibly being TRBD1 (5 bases). V lost 2 bases, J lost 6 bases, and 16 bases lay in between. Germline V CDR1 and CDR2: SNHLY, FYNNEI. CDR3 length: 16 residues. The CDR3 here is CASSEKGREVPGELFF. CDR3 in DNA: TGTGCCAGCAGTGAAAAGGGCAGGGAAGTGCCCGGGGAGCTGTTTTTT.

The chain carries TRBV6-2 or TRBV6-3 and TRBJ1-6; TRBD1 is a possible D gene (6 bases). Germline CDR1 reads MNHEY; CDR2 reads SVGEGT. V lost 6 bases to trimming and J lost 0 bases, with 12 bases between them. CDR3 length equals 16 residues. The CDR3 bases are TGTGCCAGCAGCCCAGGGGTGAGCTCCTATAATTCACCCCTCCACTTT. It specifies CASSPGVSSYNSPLHF.

The rearrangement uses TRBV3-1 (or the pseudogene TRBV3-2) and TRBJ1-1; a possible D gene is TRBD1 (6 bases). CDR3 length: 12 residues. Germline V gene lookup returns CDR1 LGHDT and CDR2 YNNKEL (reference sequence). V lost 4 bases and J 6 bases, leaving 9 bases between the germline ends. CDR3: CASSPHRAEAFF. The CDR3 nucleotides read TGTGCCAGCAGCCCTCACAGGGCTGAAGCTTTCTTT.

J is TRBJ1-4 and V is TRBV30; maybe TRBD1 (5 bases). The V gene's germline CDR1 is GTSNPN and CDR2 SVGIG (reference sequence). V dropped 0 bases and J dropped 2 bases, with 13 bases sitting between them. The CDR3 runs to 16 residues. CDR3 DNA: TGTGCCTGGAGTGTAGGGCCAGGGTTGACTAATGAAAAACTGTTTTTT. This translates into CAWSVGPGLTNEKLFF.

The chain couples TRBV6-5 to TRBJ1-1, with TRBD1 identical over 7 bases. Germline loops: CDR1 MNHEY, CDR2 SVGAGI. V lost 5 bases to trimming and J lost 5 bases; unmatched junction nucleotides: 5. The CDR3 runs to 13 residues. This CDR3 is CASSNRGGTEAFF. Written as DNA, the CDR3 is TGTGCCAGCAGTAACAGGGGAGGAACTGAAGCTTTCTTT.

This chain uses TRBV10-1 with TRBJ2-2, with 10 nucleotides matching TRBD1. Germline CDR1 reads WNHNN; CDR2 reads SYGVQD (reference sequence). CDR3 length equals 16 residues. The trim removed 3 bases at V and 0 bases at J, leaving 1 base unmatched. The CDR3 is CASSEGTGANTGELFF. The DNA for the CDR3 is TGCGCCAGCAGTGAAGGGACAGGGGCGAACACCGGGGAGCTGTTTTTT.

The chain has TRBV7-3 and TRBJ1-5; the D gene is possibly TRBD1 (5 bases). The CDR3 runs to 13 residues. Germline V CDR1 and CDR2: SGHTA, FQGTGA. Trimming took off 5 bases at V and 5 bases at J, with 10 bases between the two ends. CDR3: CASSPGIDQPQHF. As DNA, the CDR3 is TGTGCCAGCAGCCCAGGGATCGATCAGCCCCAGCATTTT.

The rearrangement joins TRBV2 to TRBJ2-7; D gene ambiguous. In germline, CDR1 is SNHLY, CDR2 FYNNEI. This CDR3 has 12 residues. V lost 7 bases to trimming and J lost 2 bases, with 9 bases between them. CDR3 sequence: CASTRNPYEQYF. CDR3 nucleotides: TGTGCCAGCACCAGGAATCCCTACGAGCAGTACTTC. Together with reference TRBV2 and TRBJ2-7, the CDR3 gives the full variable domain: EPEVTQTPSHQVTQMGQEVILRCVPISNHLYFYWYRQILGQKVEFLVSFYNNEISEKSEIFDDQFSVERPDGSNFTLKIRSTKLEDSAMYFCASTRNPYEQYFGPGTRLTVT.

In its sample, this clone was seen a few times. The chain has TRBV5-1 and TRBJ1-1; D unresolved. Germline loops: CDR1 SGHRS, CDR2 YFSETQ. With 0 bases removed from V and 11 bases from J, the gap between germline ends came to 11 bases. The CDR3 loop spans 12 amino acids. The CDR3 loop reads CASSLEGSGAFF. The CDR3 DNA follows: TGCGCCAGCAGCTTGGAGGGCAGCGGGGCTTTCTTT.

The chain couples TRBV13 to TRBJ1-2; 8 nucleotides agree with TRBD1. CDR1 and CDR2 (germline): PRHDT, FYEKMQ (reference sequence). The junction had 3 bases not matched to a gene; V was cut back by 2 bases and J by 7 bases. The CDR3 is 13 amino acids. As DNA, the CDR3 is TGTGCCAGCAGCTTACAGGGGGCCGCTGGCTACACCTTC. Its protein product is CASSLQGAAGYTF.

As for this clone: This CDR3 is also generated by other DNA sequences in the sample. The chain recombines TRBV19 with TRBJ1-2, with a possible D match to TRBD1 (5 bases). This CDR3 comprises 13 residues. Germline CDR1 reads LNHDA; CDR2 reads SQIVND (reference sequence). Trimming took 3 bases from V and 2 from J, leaving 7 bases between them. CDR3 nucleotides: TGTGCCAGTAGTATCGACAGAAACTATGGCTACACCTTC. Encoded protein: CASSIDRNYGYTF.

With respect to this clone: One junction end does not reproduce the germline sequence, and a read error may be involved. The genes are TRBV7-7 and TRBJ1-1, with TRBD1 matching over 8 bases. The CDR3 has 13 amino acids. Germline V lookup: CDR1 SSHAT, CDR2 FNYEAQ (reference sequence). DNA of the CDR3: TGTGCTAGCAGCCTGAAACAGGGGGGTGAAGCTTTCTTT. The encoded protein is CASSLKQGGEAFF.

J is TRBJ1-2 and V is TRBV19; D unresolved. Germline loops: CDR1 LNHDA, CDR2 SQIVND (reference sequence). The CDR3 runs to 14 residues. V was shortened by 10 bases and J by 2 bases, with 17 bases between the two germline ends. CDR3 in amino acids: CATSTARGNYGYTF. CDR3 bases: TGTGCCACCTCCACCGCGCGGGGAAACTATGGCTACACCTTC.

The J gene is TRBJ1-1, the V gene TRBV30; the D gene is possibly TRBD1 (5 bases). Per germline, CDR1 GTSNPN and CDR2 SVGIG (reference sequence). V was clipped by 2 bases and J by 1 base, with 8 bases between them. The CDR3 is 13 amino acids. The CDR3 region has the DNA TGTGCCTGGAGTTTTCAGGGGAACACTGAAGCTTTCTTT. Its translation: CAWSFQGNTEAFF.

The chain is built from TRBV7-2 and TRBJ2-1; 7 bases agree with TRBD2. The CDR3 is 18 amino acids. From germline, CDR1 is SGHTA and CDR2 FQGNSA. J lost 0 bases, V lost 1 base, and 9 bases had no gene match. The CDR3 sequence: CASSLGSVGGSSYNEQFF. DNA for the CDR3: TGTGCCAGCAGCTTAGGTAGTGTCGGGGGGAGCTCCTACAATGAGCAGTTCTTC.

CDR3 nucleotides: TGCGCCAGCAGCCCGACAGGGGGCGAAAACACCATATATTTT. This gives the protein CASSPTGGENTIYF. This chain links TRBV5-1 with TRBJ1-3; the match to TRBD1 covers 10 bases. The germline V gene encodes CDR1 SGHRS and CDR2 YFSETQ. J was trimmed by 6 bases and V by 4 bases; bases with no gene match: 4. This CDR3 has 14 residues.

The chain has TRBV19 and TRBJ1-3; D might be TRBD1 (6 bases). Trimming removed 4 bases from V and 3 bases from J, with 10 bases in between. The CDR3 covers 14 residues. Germline CDR1 is LNHDA and CDR2 is SQIVND (reference sequence). This CDR3 is CASSKPGVGNTIYF. DNA for the CDR3: TGTGCCAGTAGTAAACCAGGGGTTGGAAACACCATATATTTT.

The rearrangement links TRBV2 to TRBJ1-5; the D is unclear. V gave up 4 bases and J gave up 5 bases, with 9 bases separating them. In germline, CDR1 is SNHLY, CDR2 FYNNEI. The CDR3 sequence is 13 residues long. The chain's CDR3 is CASSGQVDQPQHF. The CDR3 DNA reads TGTGCCAGCAGTGGGCAGGTAGATCAGCCCCAGCATTTT.

The J gene is TRBJ2-3, the V gene TRBV2; D is unclear. Germline loops: CDR1 SNHLY, CDR2 FYNNEI. V was cut by 1 base and J by 4 bases, with 15 bases left in between. CDR3 size: 16 residues. The CDR3 protein is CASSEGSGSTADTQYF. As DNA, the CDR3 is TGTGCCAGCAGTGAAGGCTCAGGTTCTACGGCAGATACGCAGTATTTT.

V usage is TRBV5-1 and J usage is TRBJ1-5, with 7 bases that match TRBD1. The CDR3 is made up of 15 amino acids. Losses at the gene ends were 7 bases for V and 4 bases for J; bases not matched to a gene: 11. Germline V gene lookup returns CDR1 SGHRS and CDR2 YFSETQ. The CDR3 loop is CASRPSAGGNQPQHF. In nucleotides, the CDR3 is TGCGCCAGCCGCCCTTCCGCAGGGGGGAATCAGCCCCAGCATTTT. The variable domain in full, completed from reference TRBV5-1 and TRBJ1-5, reads KAGVTQTPRYLIKTRGQQVTLSCSPISGHRSVSWYQQTPGQGLQFLFEYFSETQRNKGNFPGRFSGRQFSNSRSEMNVSTLELGDSALYLCASRPSAGGNQPQHFGDGTRLSIL.

This sequence joins TRBV5-1 and TRBJ1-2, with D tentatively TRBD1 (5 bases). V lost 3 bases to trimming and J lost 7 bases, with 10 bases between them. Germline V CDR1 and CDR2: SGHRS, YFSETQ. This CDR3 is built from 12 residues. CDR3 sequence (DNA): TGCGCCAGCAGCTCCCCAGGGCTTGGCTACACCTTC. It is translated as CASSSPGLGYTF.

The rearrangement joins TRBV7-8 to TRBJ1-1, with 9 bases that match TRBD1. The germline gives CDR1 SGHVS, CDR2 FQNEAQ. V was pared by 5 bases and J by 5 bases, with 9 bases of the junction left unmatched. The CDR3 has 15 amino acids. The CDR3 loop is CASSAPGTGNTEAFF. CDR3 DNA: TGTGCCAGCAGCGCGCCCGGGACAGGGAATACTGAAGCTTTCTTT.

The genes are TRBV5-1 and TRBJ1-2; 10 bases fit TRBD1. Looked up from germline, CDR1 is SGHRS and CDR2 is YFSETQ. The junction had 11 bases not matched to a gene; V was cut back by 4 bases and J by 5 bases. The CDR3 covers 16 residues. In DNA form, the CDR3 reads TGCGCCAGCAGCCCCGCCGGGACAGGGGCTCGATATGGCTACACCTTC. Protein product: CASSPAGTGARYGYTF.

This clone was detected once. The V and J genes are TRBV18 and TRBJ1-1, with 7 bases identical to TRBD1. Germline V gene data show CDR1 as KGHSH and CDR2 as LQKENI. J gave up 5 bases and V 3 bases, and 3 bases lay outside the gene matches. This CDR3 has 13 residues. CDR3 residues: CASSPEGATEAFF. In nucleotides, the CDR3 is TGTGCCAGCTCACCGGAGGGGGCTACTGAAGCTTTCTTT.

J is TRBJ1-4 and V is TRBV6-1; 10 bases fit TRBD1. There are 14 residues in the CDR3. V gave up 3 bases and J gave up 14 bases; unmatched junction bases: 9. Germline V gives CDR1 MNHNS, CDR2 SASEGT. CDR3 nucleotides: TGTGCCAGCAGTGACACCGACAGGGGGCGCATTCTGTTTTTT. Its translation: CASSDTDRGRILFF.